The clone carrying this T cell receptor (beta chain) was seen a few times. As yet, its antigen is unknown. The sample originates from a study of T-cell memory formation after mild COVID-19. Whole-study context: The TCR clusters were mostly specific to one donor.

Whole-study findings and limits: Contracting clones from day 15 to 85 showed balanced CD4/CD8; later expanders favored CD4+. Most CD4+ clones that shrank were in CM and EM, while CD8+ ones turned up in EMRA. Among clones peaking at day 37 in the second wave, SARS-CoV-2 specificity remained unconfirmed.

In germline, CDR1 is MNHEY, CDR2 SVGEGT. V lost 5 bases, J lost 6 bases, and 7 bases stayed unmatched. The CDR3 is 14 residues long. MiXCR, run by TCRdb on the 5' RACE reads, gives a single entry per CDR3 protein. The repertoire holds 250,000 to 400,000 distinct CDR3 sequences, with 14% as singletons. This rearrangement joins TRBV6-2 or TRBV6-3 to TRBJ2-1; 7 bases align to TRBD1. Sequences were obtained from PBMCs or a T cell subset sorted from them (not recorded which). This sequence was found in a man between 18 and 35 years old who had mild COVID-19 (a few samples of this study predate the infection). Cell type and time point are not known. This chain's CDR3 is CASSPLGGGNEQFF. CDR3 nucleotide sequence: TGTGCCAGCAGTCCCTTAGGGGGCGGCAATGAGCAGTTCTTC.